These T cell receptor beta chains were read from a single sample in a study of T cell changes during pregnancy in multiple sclerosis. Data came from immunoSEQ multiplex PCR; TCRdb stores just in-frame clones and leaves some out. The data hold roughly 40,000 clones, with more than 90% observed a single time. The sample in question was CD4+ T cells from peripheral blood mononuclear cells, obtained in the second trimester of pregnancy. All receptors derive from a female donor with multiple sclerosis, enrolled in a pregnancy study. Each CDR3 is given with its conserved first and last residue. Fields, in order: D gene, CDR3 length, clone size, J gene, V gene, CDR3 DNA, CDR3 protein. D genes are given only for firm matches. Size tells how often a clone was seen (once, few, many) or the class of an expanded clone, and some rows leave it out.

>TRBD1|14|.|TRBJ1-1|TRBV7-3
TGTGCCAGCAGCCCTGGACAGGGGCACACTGAAGCTTTCTTT
CASSPGQGHTEAFF
>.|20|once|TRBJ2-6|TRBV28
TGTGCCAGCAGTCATATGGAAGGACAGTCAATTAGCTCTGGGGCCAACGTCCTGACTTTC
CASSHMEGQSISSGANVLTF
>TRBD2|15|.|TRBJ2-3|TRBV7-2
TGTGCCAGCAGAACGGGTAGCGGGGGGGCAGATACGCAGTATTTT
CASRTGSGGADTQYF
>TRBD1|15|few|TRBJ1-4|TRBV11-1
TGTGCCAGCAGCCTCGGGACAGGGACACCTGAAAAACTGTTTTTT
CASSLGTGTPEKLFF
>TRBD1|16|.|TRBJ1-2|TRBV4-3
TGCGCCAGCAGCCAGGGAGGGTGGGGACAGGGAATCGGCTACACCTTC
CASSQGGWGQGIGYTF
>.|17|once|TRBJ2-2|TRBV9
TGTGCCAGCAGCGTAGGAGGGGGACCGGGACAAAACGGGGAGCTGTTTTTT
CASSVGGGPGQNGELFF
>.|14|.|TRBJ1-3|TRBV10-3
TGTGCCACCCGGGACGGGAGCTCTGGAAACACCATATATTTT
CATRDGSSGNTIYF
>TRBD1|17|once|TRBJ1-4|TRBV29-1
TGCAGCGTTGGCCGGGACAGGGGCGACCTAAGTGGGGAAAAACTGTTTTTT
CSVGRDRGDLSGEKLFF
>TRBD2|20|.|TRBJ2-3|TRBV4-1
TGCGCCAGCAGCCAAGACCAAGATAGCGGGGGGTCAGTTAGCACAGATACGCAGTATTTT
CASSQDQDSGGSVSTDTQYF
>.|15|.|TRBJ1-6|TRBV27
TGTGCCAGCAGCTTAACCACCAGGGGTAATTCACCCCTCCACTTT
CASSLTTRGNSPLHF
>TRBD2|15|.|TRBJ2-2|TRBV9
TGTGCCAGCGGGACTAGCGGGGCCAACACCGGGGAGCTGTTTTTT
CASGTSGANTGELFF
>TRBD1|15|.|TRBJ2-7|TRBV18
TGTGCCAGCTCACCGGGACAGGGGGCTACCTACGAGCAGTACTTC
CASSPGQGATYEQYF
>.|14|.|TRBJ2-7|TRBV29-1
TGCAGCGGGCTGGGTTGGGGGCTTTCCTACGAGCAGTACTTC
CSGLGWGLSYEQYF
>.|14|.|TRBJ2-3|TRBV29-1
TGCAGCGGAAAACGGACACCCATGGGAGATACGCAGTATTTT
CSGKRTPMGDTQYF
>.|12|.|TRBJ2-4|TRBV19
TGTGCCAGTAGTAAACAATCAAACATTCAGTACTTC
CASSKQSNIQYF
>.|20|.|TRBJ1-2|TRBV1
TGCACCAGCAGCTTGATAATGGACAGGGGGCAGGATGGGAAGGGCTATGGCTACACCTTC
CTSSLIMDRGQDGKGYGYTF
>TRBD1|13|once|TRBJ2-7|TRBV5-1
TGCGCCAGCAGCTTGGGCAGGGGGAACGAGCAGTACTTC
CASSLGRGNEQYF
>.|14|.|TRBJ1-5|TRBV29-1
TGCAGCGTTGAGAAGGACTGCCTCAATCAGCCCCAGCATTTT
CSVEKDCLNQPQHF
>.|15|few|TRBJ1-3|TRBV7-9
TGTGCCAGCAGCTTAAATCCAGGGGCTGGAAACACCATATATTTT
CASSLNPGAGNTIYF
>TRBD2|15|.|TRBJ2-7|TRBV6-1
TGTGCCAGCAGTGATCAGCGGGGGAGGACCTACGAGCAGTACTTC
CASSDQRGRTYEQYF
>.|14|.|TRBJ1-2|TRBV19
TGTGCCAGTAGATCGGGACAAGGGATCTATGGCTACACCTTC
CASRSGQGIYGYTF
>TRBD1|16|.|TRBJ2-7|TRBV27
TGTGCCAGCAGTCTGATGCCGGGACAGGGGGCCTACGAGCAGTACTTC
CASSLMPGQGAYEQYF
>TRBD2|16|.|TRBJ2-5|TRBV5-1
TGCGCCAGCAGCTTAAGAATAGCGGGGGACCAAGAGACCCAGTACTTC
CASSLRIAGDQETQYF
>.|15|.|TRBJ1-2|TRBV2
TGTGCCAGCAGTCAAACAGGTGATTTTAACTATGGCTACACCTTC
CASSQTGDFNYGYTF
>.|12|.|TRBJ1-1|TRBV7-9
TGTGCCAGCAGCTTTAGCGGAAGTGAAGCTTTCTTT
CASSFSGSEAFF
>.|15|.|TRBJ2-1|TRBV5-1
TGCGCCAGCAGAGTCGACGGGGAGCCCTACAATGAGCAGTTCTTC
CASRVDGEPYNEQFF
>.|13|few|TRBJ1-2|TRBV10-3
TGTGCCATCCAGGCACAGGGAGACTATGGCTACACCTTC
CAIQAQGDYGYTF
>TRBD1|16|.|TRBJ2-7|TRBV4-2
TGTGCCAGCAGCCAAGAAACCGGGACAGGATCCTACGAGCAGTACTTC
CASSQETGTGSYEQYF
>.|14|.|TRBJ2-5|TRBV11-2
TGTGCCAGCAGCCCACGGACTCTGGCTGAGACCCAGTACTTC
CASSPRTLAETQYF
>.|15|.|TRBJ1-5|TRBV2
TGTGCCAGCGCCGTTTCCAGGGCAGGCAATCAGCCCCAGCATTTT
CASAVSRAGNQPQHF
>.|11|.|TRBJ2-7|TRBV30
TGTGCCTGGGACGGGGCCTACGAGCAGTACTTC
CAWDGAYEQYF
>TRBD2|14|.|TRBJ2-1|TRBV10-1
TGCGCCAGCACCCCAGGGACTACGCCGTCGGAGCAGTTCTTC
CASTPGTTPSEQFF
>TRBD1|12|.|TRBJ1-2|TRBV28
TGTGCACAGGGGAATTCAGTCTATGGCTACACCTTC
CAQGNSVYGYTF
>TRBD1|16|.|TRBJ1-2|TRBV10-3
TGTGCCATCAGTGAGTCGTGGTGGGACAGGGCCGATGGCTACACCTTC
CAISESWWDRADGYTF
>TRBD2|13|.|TRBJ2-1|TRBV18
TGTGCCAGCTCACCGGGACTAAACAATGAGCAGTTCTTC
CASSPGLNNEQFF
>.|16|.|TRBJ1-1|TRBV19
TGTGCCAGTAGAATGGGACGGGGGGACCTGAACACTGAAGCTTTCTTT
CASRMGRGDLNTEAFF
>.|14|.|TRBJ2-7|TRBV6-5
TGTGCCAGCAGTCCGGTCGACAGAACCTACGAGCAGTACTTC
CASSPVDRTYEQYF
>.|14|.|TRBJ1-1|TRBV7-2
TGTGCCAGCAGCTTTTCCCGGAAGTCAGGGGAAGCTTTCTTT
CASSFSRKSGEAFF
>.|11|.|TRBJ2-1|TRBV20-1
TGCAGTGCTCTCTTGGCCAATGAGCAGTTCTTC
CSALLANEQFF
>.|12|.|TRBJ1-5|TRBV19
TGTGCCAGTAGGTATAGCAATCAGCCCCAGCATTTT
CASRYSNQPQHF
>TRBD1|13|once|TRBJ1-2|TRBV19
TGTGCCAGTACCCCGACAGGGTCCTATGGCTACACCTTC
CASTPTGSYGYTF
>.|15|few|TRBJ2-1|TRBV6-4
TGTGCCAGCAGTGACACCCCGCGGAGGGGCAATGAGCAGTTCTTC
CASSDTPRRGNEQFF
>TRBD1|14|once|TRBJ1-1|TRBV16
TGTGCCAGCGCAGGAGGGGCAGGGGGGACTGAAGCTTTCTTT
CASAGGAGGTEAFF
>TRBD1|17|.|TRBJ1-1|TRBV7-9
TGTGCCAGCAGCCCACAGGGGATGGTTGTGTTAGGCACTGAAGCTTTCTTT
CASSPQGMVVLGTEAFF
>TRBD2|15|.|TRBJ2-5|TRBV6-1
TGTGCCAGCAGTGGTTCGACTAGCGGGTCCCTGACCCAGTACTTC
CASSGSTSGSLTQYF
>TRBD1|13|.|TRBJ1-2|TRBV30
TGTGCCTGGAGCCAACAGGGGCACTATGGCTACACCTTC
CAWSQQGHYGYTF
>TRBD2|14|.|TRBJ2-1|TRBV10-1
TGCGCCAGCAGCTACGGGGGGGTTGATAATGAGCAGTTCTTC
CASSYGGVDNEQFF
>.|14|.|TRBJ1-3|TRBV25-1
TGTGCCAGCACTCGGGGGGCCTCTGGAAACACCATATATTTT
CASTRGASGNTIYF
>TRBD1|15|.|TRBJ2-5|TRBV5-1
TGCGCCAGCAGCCTAGGACAGGGGGCGCGGGAGACCCAGTACTTC
CASSLGQGARETQYF
>TRBD1|14|.|TRBJ2-3|TRBV12-5
TGTGCTAGTGGTTACTCAGGGGGCCGAGGGGCGCAGTATTTT
CASGYSGGRGAQYF
>TRBD1|15|.|TRBJ1-1|TRBV29-1
TGCAGCGTTGCTGCGGATTTTTGGGACAGGCGTGAAGCTTTCTTT
CSVAADFWDRREAFF
>TRBD1|15|.|TRBJ2-2|TRBV7-9
TGTGCCAGCAGCCAGGGACAGGACTCCACCGGGGAGCTGTTTTTT
CASSQGQDSTGELFF
>TRBD1|13|.|TRBJ2-5|TRBV10-1
TGCGCCAGCAGCAAGGGACAGCAAGAGACCCAGTACTTC
CASSKGQQETQYF
>TRBD1|16|once|TRBJ1-1|TRBV9
TGTGCCAGCAGCCCCTGGGGAGACAGGGCGAGAACTGAAGCTTTCTTT
CASSPWGDRARTEAFF
>.|15|.|TRBJ2-3|TRBV2
TGTGCCAGCAGTGCGCAGGGTTTGGGCACAGATACGCAGTATTTT
CASSAQGLGTDTQYF
>.|15|.|TRBJ2-3|TRBV9
TGTGCCAGCAGCGTAGTTGGGAATAGCGCAGATACGCAGTATTTT
CASSVVGNSADTQYF
>.|13|.|TRBJ2-3|TRBV19
TGTGCCAGTAGTCCCGACAGGAGGGATACGCAGTATTTT
CASSPDRRDTQYF
>.|11|few|TRBJ2-3|TRBV30
TGTGCCTGGTCTGTCGGGGATACGCAGTATTTT
CAWSVGDTQYF
>.|15|.|TRBJ2-3|TRBV29-1
TGCAGCGTGGGGACGGGCCAGGGGTTCACAGATACGCAGTATTTT
CSVGTGQGFTDTQYF